In this sample, the clone carrying this T cell receptor beta chain turned up once. The sample belongs to a study of shared clonotypes between healthy human individuals. Sequencing used immunoSEQ multiplex PCR; TCRdb keeps in-frame clones, though not all of them. The table has more than 900,000 clones, roughly 74% seen once. This CDR3 spans 17 amino acids. Germline loops: CDR1 SGHAT, CDR2 FQNNGV. Trimming removed 4 bases from V and 4 bases from J, with 17 bases in between. V usage is TRBV11-2 and J usage is TRBJ1-6; D is unresolved. Sequencing was carried out using memory CD4+ T cells from PBMCs. Subset reported: CD45RA-negative fraction. This TCR was sampled from a man in his late teens or twenties in good health. Some clones in this sample may be carry-over from other donors' samples. This chain's CDR3 is CASSSTGPVGYNSPLHF. CDR3 bases: TGTGCCAGCAGCTCCACCGGGCCAGTTGGTTATAATTCACCCCTCCACTTT.